This T cell receptor beta chain is from a study of naive and memory T cell subsets. The CDR3 is 14 amino acids. Trimming removed 0 bases from V and 7 bases from J, with 13 bases in between. Germline V lookup: CDR1 LGHNA, CDR2 YSLEER. Treatment defined: skin biopsy from PPD injection site in Mantoux-positive individual. TCR cDNA received a 3' ligated oligonucleotide that carried a UMI. Individuals with a positive Mantoux test gave biopsies from PPD-injected skin. By proportion, this clonotype is medium-sized. Ligated cDNA underwent four rounds of PCR with nested alpha and beta constant region primers and SP2. TCRdb itself ran the UMI-ligation and nested PCR reads through MiXCR, one entry per CDR3 protein. There are approximately 22,000 distinct CDR3 sequences in the sample; roughly 5.5% occur only once, and around 6.5% lies in the top ten.

Here the sequenced sample was skin, taken from a tuberculin skin test site. The chain combines TRBV4-3 with TRBJ2-7, with a possible D match to TRBD2 (5 bases). This receptor was obtained from an adult in good health. CDR3 bases: TGCGCCAGCAGCCAAGAGTACAGCCGAGGGGAGCAGTACTTC. This translates into CASSQEYSRGEQYF.